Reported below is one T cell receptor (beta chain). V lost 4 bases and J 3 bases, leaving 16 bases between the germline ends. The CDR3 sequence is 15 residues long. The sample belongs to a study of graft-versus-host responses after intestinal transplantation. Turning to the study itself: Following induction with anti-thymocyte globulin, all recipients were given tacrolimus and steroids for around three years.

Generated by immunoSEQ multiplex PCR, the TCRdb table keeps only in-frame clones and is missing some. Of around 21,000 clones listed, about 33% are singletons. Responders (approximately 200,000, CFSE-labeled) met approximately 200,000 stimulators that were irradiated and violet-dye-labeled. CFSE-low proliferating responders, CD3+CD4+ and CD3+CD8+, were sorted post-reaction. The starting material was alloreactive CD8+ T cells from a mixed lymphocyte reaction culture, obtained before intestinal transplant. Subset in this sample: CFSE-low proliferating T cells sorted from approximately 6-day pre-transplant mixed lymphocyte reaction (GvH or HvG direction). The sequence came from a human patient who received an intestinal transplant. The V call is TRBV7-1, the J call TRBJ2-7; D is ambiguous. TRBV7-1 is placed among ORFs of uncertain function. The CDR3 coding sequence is TGTGCCAGCAGCTTACTCACCTTGGGGAACTACGAGCAGTACTTC. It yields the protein CASSLLTLGNYEQYF.